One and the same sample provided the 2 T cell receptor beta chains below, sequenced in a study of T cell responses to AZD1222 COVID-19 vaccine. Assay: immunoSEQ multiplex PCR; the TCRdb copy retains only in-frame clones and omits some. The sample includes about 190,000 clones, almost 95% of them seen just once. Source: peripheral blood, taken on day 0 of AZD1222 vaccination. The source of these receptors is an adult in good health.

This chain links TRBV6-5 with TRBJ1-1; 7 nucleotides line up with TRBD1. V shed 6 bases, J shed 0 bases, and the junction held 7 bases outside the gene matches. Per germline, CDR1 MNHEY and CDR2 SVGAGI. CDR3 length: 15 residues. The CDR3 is CASSRQGPLNTEAFF. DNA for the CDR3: TGTGCCAGCAGCCGACAGGGACCCTTGAACACTGAAGCTTTCTTT.

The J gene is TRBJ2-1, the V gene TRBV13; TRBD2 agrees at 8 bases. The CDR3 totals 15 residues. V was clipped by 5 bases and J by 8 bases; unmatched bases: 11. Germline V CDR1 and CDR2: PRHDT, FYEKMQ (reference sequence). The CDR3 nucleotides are TGTGCCAGCAGCCAAACCGGGACTAGGATTCATGAGCAGTTCTTC. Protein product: CASSQTGTRIHEQFF.